The clone carrying this TCR beta chain has a handful of counts. What it binds is not known. Only in-frame clones appear in the TCRdb table, and some are missing; sequencing was by immunoSEQ multiplex PCR. This table holds approximately 110,000 clones, more than 80% found once. Germline-derived CDR1 and CDR2 are SGHDT and YYEEEE. This CDR3 spans 13 amino acids. V gave up 5 bases and J gave up 2 bases, with 10 bases separating them. These data are taken from a study of T cell responses to AZD1222 COVID-19 vaccine. Study findings and constraints: In a largely white British group with more females than males, clonal diversity was possibly underestimated. As reported, nearly half of all spike-specific TCRs target variant regions that are unmutated.

Here the sequenced sample was peripheral blood, taken 28 days after the second AZD1222 dose. This TCR derives from an adult who received the AZD1222 COVID-19 vaccine. The V and J genes are TRBV5-6 and TRBJ1-1; D might be TRBD1 (6 bases). CDR3 sequence reads: CASRGAVNTEAFF. CDR3 coding DNA: TGTGCCAGCAGGGGGGCAGTCAACACTGAAGCTTTCTTT.